These 15 T cell receptor beta chains came from one sample sequenced in a study of blood T cell repertoires in COVID-19. Assay: immunoSEQ multiplex PCR; the TCRdb copy retains only in-frame clones and omits some. The sample gives approximately 80,000 clones, about 70% of which show up once; roughly 5.6% is in the top ten. The specimen sequenced was peripheral blood. The receptors shown here come from a man aged 45 to 65 with active or convalescent COVID-19.

The chain uses TRBV14 and TRBJ1-2; D is perhaps TRBD1 (6 bases). There are 14 residues in the CDR3. Trimming cost V 4 bases and J 4 bases, with 13 bases left between them. The germline gives CDR1 SGHDN, CDR2 FVKESK. DNA for the CDR3: TGTGCCAGCAGCCCCCCGGCAGGGGCCTATGGCTACACCTTC. Residues: CASSPPAGAYGYTF. Looking up the rest from reference TRBV14 and TRBJ1-2 gives the full variable domain: EAGVTQFPSHSVIEKGQTVTLRCDPISGHDNLYWYRRVMGKEIKFLLHFVKESKQDESGMPNNRFLAERTGGTYSTLKVQPAELEDSGVYFCASSPPAGAYGYTFGSGTRLTVV.

V usage is TRBV5-6 and J usage is TRBJ2-3; possible D gene TRBD1, 6 bases. Looked up from germline, CDR1 is SGHDT and CDR2 is YYEEEE. This CDR3 comprises 14 residues. The V end lost 0 bases, the J end lost 1 base, and 6 bases lay between the germline ends. CDR3 in amino acids: CASSLAGGTDTQYF. The DNA of the CDR3 is TGTGCCAGCAGCTTGGCAGGGGGCACAGATACGCAGTATTTT. Combining the CDR3 with reference TRBV5-6 and TRBJ2-3 gives the whole variable domain DAGVTQSPTHLIKTRGQQVTLRCSPKSGHDTVSWYQQALGQGPQFIFQYYEEEERQRGNFPDRFSGHQFPNYSSELNVNALLLGDSALYLCASSLAGGTDTQYFGPGTRLTVL.

This chain connects TRBV10-1 to TRBJ2-2; TRBD2 aligns across 9 bases. This CDR3 comprises 16 residues. From germline, CDR1 is WNHNN and CDR2 SYGVQD (reference sequence). Trimming removed 0 bases from V and 6 bases from J; junction bases left unmatched: 5. The chain's CDR3 is CASSESLAGRPGELFF. The CDR3 DNA reads as TGCGCCAGCAGTGAGTCCCTAGCGGGGCGCCCCGGGGAGCTGTTTTTT.

The chain recombines TRBV2 with TRBJ2-7; 9 bases match TRBD1. V shed 7 bases and J 3 bases; nucleotides not matched to a gene: 4. CDR1 SNHLY and CDR2 FYNNEI come from the germline V gene. This CDR3 is built from 13 residues. The CDR3 region is CASKDRGFYEQYF. The CDR3 nucleotides are TGTGCCAGCAAGGACAGGGGTTTCTACGAGCAGTACTTC.

The chain carries TRBV19 and TRBJ2-5; D remains unclear. Trimming pared 5 bases from V and 3 bases from J, leaving 10 bases between. Germline CDR1 reads LNHDA; CDR2 reads SQIVND (reference sequence). The CDR3 runs to 13 residues. The CDR3 loop is CASSLQLEETQYF. The CDR3 DNA sequence: TGTGCCAGTAGTTTACAGTTGGAAGAGACCCAGTACTTC.

The gene calls are TRBV27 and TRBJ1-2, with TRBD1 matching 7 bases. The J segment lost 2 bases and the V segment lost 5 bases, leaving 2 bases of the junction unmatched. CDR1 and CDR2 (germline): MNHEY, SMNVEV (reference sequence). The CDR3 extends over 13 amino acids. CDR3: CASSKQGNYGYTF. The CDR3, as DNA: TGTGCCAGCAGTAAACAGGGGAACTATGGCTACACCTTC.

This chain joins TRBV27 and TRBJ2-5, with 8 bases identical to TRBD1. V dropped 7 bases and J dropped 5; count of bases not matched to a gene: 6. The CDR3 contains 13 residues. The germline V gene encodes CDR1 MNHEY and CDR2 SMNVEV (reference sequence). For the CDR3, the DNA is TGTGCCAGCACCCCGACAGGGGTGGAGACCCAGTACTTC. Translated: CASTPTGVETQYF.

This clone has a handful of counts. This chain connects TRBV29-1 to TRBJ2-7; D unclear. Per the germline V gene, CDR1 is SQVTM and CDR2 is ANQGSEA. The CDR3 spans 13 residues. Trimming removed 4 bases from V and 2 bases from J, with 12 bases in between. CDR3 nucleotide sequence: TGCAGCGTTGTTCCACACAACACCTACGAGCAGTACTTC. As protein: CSVVPHNTYEQYF.

This clone was detected only a few times. The chain recombines TRBV14 with TRBJ1-2; possibly TRBD1 for D (5 bases). In germline, CDR1 is SGHDN, CDR2 FVKESK. Trimming took off 2 bases at V and 2 bases at J, with 6 bases between the two ends. This CDR3 is built from 13 residues. In DNA, the CDR3 is TGTGCCAGCAGCCAACCAGGGAACTATGGCTACACCTTC. Protein: CASSQPGNYGYTF.

This clone has a handful of counts. The V gene is TRBV12-3 or TRBV12-4, the J gene TRBJ1-1; D unclear. The CDR3 spans 11 residues. Trimming took 3 bases from V and 12 from J, leaving 11 bases between them. The CDR3 nucleotides are TGTGCCAGCAGTTTTGGGAGATTGACTTTCTTT. Its protein product is CASSFGRLTFF.

This sequence joins TRBV5-1 and TRBJ1-2, with a tentative D call TRBD1 (5 bases). V dropped 0 bases and J dropped 7 bases, with 10 bases sitting between them. CDR1 and CDR2 (germline): SGHRS, YFSETQ. CDR3 length: 13 amino acids. CDR3 protein: CASSLAGDGGYTF. In DNA form, the CDR3 reads TGCGCCAGCAGCTTGGCGGGGGATGGTGGCTACACCTTC.

The CDR3 sequence is CASSIARVANTGELFF. CDR3 bases: TGTGCCAGTAGTATAGCCCGGGTAGCCAACACCGGGGAGCTGTTTTTT. V gene TRBV19 combines with J gene TRBJ2-2, with D unresolved. Germline V gene lookup returns CDR1 LNHDA and CDR2 SQIVND (reference sequence). V lost 1 base and J 2 bases, leaving 11 bases between the germline ends. The CDR3 runs to 16 residues.

The chain carries TRBV11-3 and TRBJ1-1; 7 positions agree with TRBD1. Germline loops: CDR1 SGHNT, CDR2 YENEEA. Losses at the gene ends were 2 bases for V and 1 base for J; bases not matched to a gene: 4. This CDR3 region has 15 residues. CDR3: CASSLRDSWNTEAFF. The CDR3 DNA follows: TGTGCCAGCAGCTTACGGGACAGCTGGAACACTGAAGCTTTCTTT.

The CDR3: CASSSPGYNEQFF. CDR3 DNA: TGTGCCAGCAGTTCTCCAGGGTACAATGAGCAGTTCTTC. This chain uses TRBV27 with TRBJ2-1; a possible D gene is TRBD1 (5 bases). CDR1 and CDR2 from the germline V gene are MNHEY and SMNVEV (reference sequence). Deletions cut 4 bases from V and 4 bases from J, with 8 bases between. This CDR3 comprises 13 residues.

This clone was seen a single time. V gene TRBV7-2 combines with J gene TRBJ1-1; unclear D gene. Germline V gene data show CDR1 as SGHTA and CDR2 as FQGNSA. There are 13 residues in the CDR3. V was cut by 1 base and J by 5 bases, with 8 bases left in between. The CDR3 is CASSLDFVTEAFF. The CDR3 bases are TGTGCCAGCAGCTTAGATTTTGTAACTGAAGCTTTCTTT. The complete variable domain, with remaining parts taken from reference TRBV7-2 and TRBJ1-1, reads GAGVSQSPSNKVTEKGKDVELRCDPISGHTALYWYRQSLGQGLEFLIYFQGNSAPDKSGLPSDRFSAERTGGSVSTLTIQRTQQEDSAVYLCASSLDFVTEAFFGQGTRLTVV.